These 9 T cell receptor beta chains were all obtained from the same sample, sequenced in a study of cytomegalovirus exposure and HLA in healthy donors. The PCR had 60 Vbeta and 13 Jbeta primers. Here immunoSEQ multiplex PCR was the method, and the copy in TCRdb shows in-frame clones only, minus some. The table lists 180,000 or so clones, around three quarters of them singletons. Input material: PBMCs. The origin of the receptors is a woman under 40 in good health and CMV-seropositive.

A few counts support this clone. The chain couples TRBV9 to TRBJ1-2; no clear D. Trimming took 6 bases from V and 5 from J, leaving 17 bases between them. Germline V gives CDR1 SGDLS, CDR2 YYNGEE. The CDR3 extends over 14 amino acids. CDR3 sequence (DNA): TGTGCCAGCACCGCAGCGGGCGCTTCGTATGGCTACACCTTC. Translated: CASTAAGASYGYTF.

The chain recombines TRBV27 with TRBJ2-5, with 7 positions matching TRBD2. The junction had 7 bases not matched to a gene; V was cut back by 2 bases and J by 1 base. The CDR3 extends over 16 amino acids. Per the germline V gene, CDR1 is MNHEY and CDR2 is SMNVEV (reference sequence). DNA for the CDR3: TGTGCCAGCAGTTTAAAAGCGGGAATAGGCCAAGAGACCCAGTACTTC. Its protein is CASSLKAGIGQETQYF.

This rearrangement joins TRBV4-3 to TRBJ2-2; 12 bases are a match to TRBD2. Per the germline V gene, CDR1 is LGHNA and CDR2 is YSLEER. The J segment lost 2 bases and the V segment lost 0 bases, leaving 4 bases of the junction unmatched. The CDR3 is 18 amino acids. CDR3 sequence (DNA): TGCGCCAGCAGCCAAGACCCTAGCGGGGGGGCTAACACCGGGGAGCTGTTTTTT. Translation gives CASSQDPSGGANTGELFF.

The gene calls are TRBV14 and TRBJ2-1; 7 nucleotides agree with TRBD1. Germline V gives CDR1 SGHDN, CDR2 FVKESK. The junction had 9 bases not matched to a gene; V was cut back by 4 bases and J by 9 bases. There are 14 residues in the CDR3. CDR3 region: CASSLTSGGTEQFF. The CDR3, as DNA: TGTGCCAGCAGCCTAACATCAGGGGGAACTGAGCAGTTCTTC.

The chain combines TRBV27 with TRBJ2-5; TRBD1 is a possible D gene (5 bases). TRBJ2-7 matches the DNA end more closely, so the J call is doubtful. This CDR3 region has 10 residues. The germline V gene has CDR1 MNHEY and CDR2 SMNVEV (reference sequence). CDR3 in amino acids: CASIRGEQYF. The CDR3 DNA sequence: TGTGCCAGCATTAGGGGCGAGCAGTACTTC.

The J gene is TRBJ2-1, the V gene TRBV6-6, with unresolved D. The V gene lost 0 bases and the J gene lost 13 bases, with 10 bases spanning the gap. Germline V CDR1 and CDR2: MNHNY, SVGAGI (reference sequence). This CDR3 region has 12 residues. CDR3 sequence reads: CASSYSIGSQFF. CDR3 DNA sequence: TGTGCCAGCAGTTACTCGATAGGTAGCCAGTTCTTC.

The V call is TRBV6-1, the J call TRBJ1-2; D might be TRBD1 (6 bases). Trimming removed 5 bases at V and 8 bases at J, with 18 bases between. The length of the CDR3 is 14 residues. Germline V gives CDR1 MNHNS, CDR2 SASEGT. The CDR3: CASSLDVRGVGYTF. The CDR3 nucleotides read TGTGCCAGCAGTCTCGATGTCAGGGGAGTCGGCTACACCTTC.

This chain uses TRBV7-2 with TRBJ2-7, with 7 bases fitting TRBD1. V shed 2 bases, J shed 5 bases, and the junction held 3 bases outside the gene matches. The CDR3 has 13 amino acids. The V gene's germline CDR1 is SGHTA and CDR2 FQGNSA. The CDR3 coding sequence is TGTGCCAGCAGCTTACCGACAGGGCACGAGCAGTACTTC. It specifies CASSLPTGHEQYF.

CDR3 residues: CASSESLGTGYYEQYF. Here the CDR3 DNA reads TGTGCCAGCAGTGAAAGTCTCGGGACAGGATACTACGAGCAGTACTTC. The J gene is TRBJ2-5, the V gene TRBV2, with TRBD1 matching 8 bases. TRBJ2-7 explains the end of the DNA better; the J call may be wrong. The CDR3 is made up of 16 amino acids. Per germline, CDR1 SNHLY and CDR2 FYNNEI.